These T cell receptor beta chains were read from a single sample in a study of human T cells and chemical hapten exposure. TCRdb reprocessed the RACE reads via MiXCR and lists one record per CDR3 protein. The sample lists about 340,000 distinct CDR3 sequences, approximately 6.9% occurring once. The sequences come from whole blood, collected in connection with sensitization to the hapten diphenylcyclopropenone (DPC). These receptors were obtained from a young woman with alopecia areata. Some clones in this sample may be carry-over from other donors' samples. Each CDR3 is given with its conserved first and last residue. The order of the fields is V gene, J gene, D gene, clone size, CDR3 protein, CDR3 DNA. D genes are given only for firm matches. The size entry is marked missing in some rows and otherwise reads once, few, many or a size class.

V gene: TRBV10-3; J gene: TRBJ2-1; D gene: TRBD2; clone size: few; CDR3 protein: CAISESMASGGNNEQFF; CDR3 DNA: TGTGCCATCAGTGAGTCGATGGCTAGCGGTGGCAACAATGAGCAGTTCTTC
V gene: TRBV4-2; J gene: TRBJ1-3; D gene: -; clone size: -; CDR3 protein: CASSQEPGTGNTIYF; CDR3 DNA: TGTGCCAGCAGCCAAGAACCCGGGACCGGAAACACCATATATTTT
V gene: TRBV4-3; J gene: TRBJ2-3; D gene: TRBD2; clone size: many; CDR3 protein: CASSQDHRRTSGGADTQYF; CDR3 DNA: TGCGCCAGCAGCCAAGATCATCGTAGGACTAGCGGGGGGGCAGATACGCAGTATTTT
V gene: TRBV12-3/TRBV12-4; J gene: TRBJ2-6; D gene: -; clone size: -; CDR3 protein: CASSLGGPVGANVLTF; CDR3 DNA: TGTGCCAGCAGTTTAGGGGGCCCCGTAGGGGCCAACGTCCTGACTTTC
V gene: TRBV10-3; J gene: TRBJ1-5; D gene: -; clone size: few; CDR3 protein: CAIRAEGDLPYQPQHF; CDR3 DNA: TGTGCCATCAGGGCGGAAGGGGACCTTCCTTATCAGCCCCAGCATTTT
V gene: TRBV7-6; J gene: TRBJ2-7; D gene: -; clone size: few; CDR3 protein: CASSFGGSGWEQYF; CDR3 DNA: TGTGCCAGCAGCTTTGGGGGCTCCGGGTGGGAGCAGTACTTC
V gene: TRBV10-3; J gene: TRBJ1-2; D gene: -; clone size: few; CDR3 protein: CAISHPGGRDGYTF; CDR3 DNA: TGTGCCATCAGTCACCCGGGGGGGAGGGACGGCTACACCTTC
V gene: TRBV3-1; J gene: TRBJ2-1; D gene: -; clone size: many; CDR3 protein: CASSQDPSANYNEQFF; CDR3 DNA: TGTGCCAGCAGCCAAGATCCTAGCGCCAATTACAATGAGCAGTTCTTC
V gene: TRBV12-5; J gene: TRBJ1-1; D gene: TRBD1; clone size: few; CDR3 protein: CASGQRFGLTGTNTEAFF; CDR3 DNA: TGTGCTAGTGGTCAAAGATTTGGGTTGACAGGGACGAACACTGAAGCTTTCTTT
V gene: TRBV7-9; J gene: TRBJ2-2; D gene: -; clone size: few; CDR3 protein: CASSRFAGTGELFF; CDR3 DNA: TGTGCCAGCAGCCGATTTGCGGGTACCGGGGAGCTGTTTTTT
V gene: TRBV7-2; J gene: TRBJ2-7; D gene: TRBD2; clone size: few; CDR3 protein: CASSPTRLAGDEQYF; CDR3 DNA: TGTGCCAGCAGCCCCACCCGACTAGCCGGGGACGAGCAGTACTTC
V gene: TRBV6-5; J gene: TRBJ2-2; D gene: -; clone size: few; CDR3 protein: CASSPGVRVGGELFF; CDR3 DNA: TGTGCCAGCAGTCCCGGGGTACGAGTAGGCGGGGAGCTGTTTTTT
V gene: TRBV3-1; J gene: TRBJ2-2; D gene: -; clone size: many; CDR3 protein: CASSQGFVGATGELFF; CDR3 DNA: TGTGCCAGCAGCCAAGGCTTTGTTGGCGCCACCGGGGAGCTGTTTTTT
V gene: TRBV18; J gene: TRBJ1-2; D gene: TRBD1; clone size: -; CDR3 protein: CASSDRTGTNGYTF; CDR3 DNA: TGTGCCAGCTCGGATAGGACAGGGACAAATGGCTACACCTTC
V gene: TRBV6-5; J gene: TRBJ1-6; D gene: TRBD1; clone size: few; CDR3 protein: CASSYTHGTVDSPLHF; CDR3 DNA: TGTGCCAGCAGTTACACTCACGGGACAGTGGATTCACCCCTCCACTTT
V gene: TRBV6-1; J gene: TRBJ1-2; D gene: -; clone size: few; CDR3 protein: CASRAQFYGYTF; CDR3 DNA: TGTGCCAGCAGGGCACAGTTCTATGGCTACACCTTC
V gene: TRBV20-1; J gene: TRBJ1-5; D gene: -; clone size: few; CDR3 protein: CSASGSSRLNQPQHF; CDR3 DNA: TGTAGTGCTAGTGGTTCCAGCAGGCTCAATCAGCCCCAGCATTTT
V gene: TRBV4-2; J gene: TRBJ1-2; D gene: -; clone size: -; CDR3 protein: CASSQERQTNYGYTF; CDR3 DNA: TGTGCCAGCAGCCAAGAAAGGCAGACTAACTATGGCTACACCTTC
V gene: TRBV3-1; J gene: TRBJ2-3; D gene: TRBD2; clone size: many; CDR3 protein: CASSLRAGGPEDTQYF; CDR3 DNA: TGTGCCAGCAGCCTCCGGGCGGGGGGGCCTGAAGATACGCAGTATTTT
V gene: TRBV7-9; J gene: TRBJ2-1; D gene: -; clone size: many; CDR3 protein: CASSLAKIDEQFF; CDR3 DNA: TGTGCCAGCAGCTTAGCGAAAATCGATGAGCAGTTCTTC
V gene: TRBV10-3; J gene: TRBJ2-3; D gene: -; clone size: -; CDR3 protein: CAISDSGRGGTDTQYF; CDR3 DNA: TGTGCCATCAGTGACTCAGGGCGGGGTGGGACAGATACGCAGTATTTT
V gene: TRBV4-3; J gene: TRBJ2-5; D gene: -; clone size: few; CDR3 protein: CASSQDYHGRHTTSETQYF; CDR3 DNA: TGCGCCAGCAGCCAAGATTATCATGGGCGCCATACGACCTCCGAGACCCAGTACTTC
V gene: TRBV5-1; J gene: TRBJ1-1; D gene: -; clone size: -; CDR3 protein: CASSVGGTTEAFF; CDR3 DNA: TGCGCCAGCTCCGTAGGTGGGACCACTGAAGCTTTCTTT
V gene: TRBV9; J gene: TRBJ1-2; D gene: -; clone size: -; CDR3 protein: CASSVGGGFYGYTF; CDR3 DNA: TGTGCCAGCAGCGTAGGGGGAGGTTTTTATGGCTACACCTTC
V gene: TRBV5-1; J gene: TRBJ1-2; D gene: -; clone size: many; CDR3 protein: CASSLVGRAYGYTF; CDR3 DNA: TGCGCCAGCAGCTTGGTCGGAAGGGCCTATGGCTACACCTTC
V gene: TRBV29-1; J gene: TRBJ2-5; D gene: TRBD1; clone size: -; CDR3 protein: CSVPGQGQETQYF; CDR3 DNA: TGCAGCGTTCCGGGACAGGGGCAAGAGACCCAGTACTTC
V gene: TRBV4-3; J gene: TRBJ1-1; D gene: -; clone size: -; CDR3 protein: CTSSQDGMARTEAFF; CDR3 DNA: TGCACCAGCAGCCAAGATGGCATGGCCCGCACTGAAGCTTTCTTT
V gene: TRBV9; J gene: TRBJ2-7; D gene: TRBD1; clone size: few; CDR3 protein: CASSVAGTGGEQYF; CDR3 DNA: TGTGCCAGCAGCGTCGCAGGGACAGGGGGCGAGCAGTACTTC
V gene: TRBV9; J gene: TRBJ1-1; D gene: -; clone size: few; CDR3 protein: CASSVMAGTEAFF; CDR3 DNA: TGTGCCAGCAGCGTAATGGCTGGCACTGAAGCTTTCTTT
V gene: TRBV13; J gene: TRBJ1-1; D gene: TRBD1; clone size: many; CDR3 protein: CASSSSGTGNTEAFF; CDR3 DNA: TGTGCCAGCAGCTCCTCCGGGACAGGGAACACTGAAGCTTTCTTT
V gene: TRBV5-1; J gene: TRBJ1-1; D gene: -; clone size: many; CDR3 protein: CASSLVGDPNTEAFF; CDR3 DNA: TGCGCCAGCAGCTTGGTAGGCGATCCGAACACTGAAGCTTTCTTT
V gene: TRBV5-1; J gene: TRBJ1-5; D gene: -; clone size: -; CDR3 protein: CASTLGPGDQPQHF; CDR3 DNA: TGCGCCAGCACCCTGGGGCCGGGTGATCAGCCCCAGCATTTT
V gene: TRBV29-1; J gene: TRBJ2-1; D gene: TRBD2; clone size: few; CDR3 protein: CSVGTIYNEQFF; CDR3 DNA: TGCAGCGTCGGGACTATTTACAATGAGCAGTTCTTC
V gene: TRBV7-9; J gene: TRBJ1-6; D gene: -; clone size: -; CDR3 protein: CASGCRGNSPLHF; CDR3 DNA: TGTGCCAGCGGATGCAGGGGAAATTCACCCCTCCACTTT
V gene: TRBV12-5; J gene: TRBJ2-1; D gene: -; clone size: -; CDR3 protein: CASGLRLGLDSNEQFF; CDR3 DNA: TGTGCTAGTGGGCTAAGACTGGGGCTGGATTCGAATGAGCAGTTCTTC